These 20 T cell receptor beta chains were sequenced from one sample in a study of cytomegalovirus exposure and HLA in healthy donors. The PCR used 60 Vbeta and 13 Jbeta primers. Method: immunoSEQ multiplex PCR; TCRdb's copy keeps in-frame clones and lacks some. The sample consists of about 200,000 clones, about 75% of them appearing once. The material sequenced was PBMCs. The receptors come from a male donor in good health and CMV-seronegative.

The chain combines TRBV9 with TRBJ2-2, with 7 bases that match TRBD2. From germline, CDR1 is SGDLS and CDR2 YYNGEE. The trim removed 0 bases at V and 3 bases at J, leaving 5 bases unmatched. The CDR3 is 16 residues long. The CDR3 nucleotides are TGTGCCAGCAGCGTAGAGCGGGGTTTGGACACCGGGGAGCTGTTTTTT. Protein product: CASSVERGLDTGELFF.

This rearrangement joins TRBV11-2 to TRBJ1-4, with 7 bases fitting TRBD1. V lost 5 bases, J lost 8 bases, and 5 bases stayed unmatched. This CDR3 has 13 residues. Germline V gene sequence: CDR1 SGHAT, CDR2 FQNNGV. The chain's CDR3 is CASSLGGQEKLFF. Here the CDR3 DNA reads TGTGCCAGCAGCCTCGGGGGACAGGAAAAACTGTTTTTT.

CDR3 region: CASSQIQGQLFF. The CDR3 bases are TGCGCCAGCAGCCAAATACAGGGGCAACTGTTTTTT. This chain uses TRBV4-1 with TRBJ1-4; TRBD1 agrees at 7 bases. Germline values: CDR1 MGHRA, CDR2 YSYEKL. Trimming cost V 2 bases and J 12 bases; bases outside gene matches: 3. The CDR3 spans 12 residues.

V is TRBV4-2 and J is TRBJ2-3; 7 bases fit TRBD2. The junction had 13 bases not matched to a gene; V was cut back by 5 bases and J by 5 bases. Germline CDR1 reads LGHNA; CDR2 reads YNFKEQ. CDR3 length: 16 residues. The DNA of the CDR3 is TGTGCCAGCAGCGGGAGGGCGGGAGTCGGGCGAGATACGCAGTATTTT. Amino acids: CASSGRAGVGRDTQYF.

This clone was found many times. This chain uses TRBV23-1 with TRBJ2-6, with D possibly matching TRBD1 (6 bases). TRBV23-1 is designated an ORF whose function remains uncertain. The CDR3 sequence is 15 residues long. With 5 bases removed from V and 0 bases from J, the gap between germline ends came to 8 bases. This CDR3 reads CASSWDNSGANVLTF. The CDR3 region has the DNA TGCGCCAGCAGTTGGGACAACTCTGGGGCCAACGTCCTGACTTTC.

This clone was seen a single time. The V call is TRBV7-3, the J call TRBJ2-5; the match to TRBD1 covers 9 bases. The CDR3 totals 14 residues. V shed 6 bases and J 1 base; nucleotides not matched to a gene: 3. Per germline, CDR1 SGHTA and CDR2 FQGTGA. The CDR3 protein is CASSQTGGQETQYF. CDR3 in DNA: TGTGCCAGCAGTCAGACAGGGGGCCAAGAGACCCAGTACTTC. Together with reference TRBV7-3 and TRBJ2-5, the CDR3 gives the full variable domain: GAGVSQTPSNKVTEKGKYVELRCDPISGHTALYWYRQSLGQGPEFLIYFQGTGAADDSGLPNDRFFAVRPEGSVSTLKIQRTERGDSAVYLCASSQTGGQETQYFGPGTRLLVL.

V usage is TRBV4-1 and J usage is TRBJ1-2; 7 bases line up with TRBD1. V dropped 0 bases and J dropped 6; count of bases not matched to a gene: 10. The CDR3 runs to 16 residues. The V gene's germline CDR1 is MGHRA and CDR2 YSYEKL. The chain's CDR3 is CASSQDIHRQGDGYTF. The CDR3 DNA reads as TGCGCCAGCAGCCAAGATATCCACAGACAGGGTGATGGCTACACCTTC.

In DNA form, the CDR3 reads TGTGCCAGCAGTGAAGCGCCGCTAGCGGCCACAGATACGCAGTATTTT. Amino acids: CASSEAPLAATDTQYF. V is TRBV6-1 and J is TRBJ2-3; 7 bases agree with TRBD2. V lost 0 bases to trimming and J lost 2 bases; unmatched junction nucleotides: 5. Germline V CDR1 and CDR2: MNHNS, SASEGT. The CDR3 has 16 amino acids.

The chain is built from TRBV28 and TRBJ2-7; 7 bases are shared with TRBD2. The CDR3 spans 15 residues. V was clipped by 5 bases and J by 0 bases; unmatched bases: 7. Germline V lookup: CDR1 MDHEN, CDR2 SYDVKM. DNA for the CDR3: TGTGCCAGCAGTCCCCGGCTAGCGGTCTCCTACGAGCAGTACTTC. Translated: CASSPRLAVSYEQYF.

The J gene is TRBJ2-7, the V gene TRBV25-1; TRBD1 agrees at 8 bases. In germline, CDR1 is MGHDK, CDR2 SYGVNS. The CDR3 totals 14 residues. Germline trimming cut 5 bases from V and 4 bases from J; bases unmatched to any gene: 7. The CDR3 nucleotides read TGTGCCAGCAGTCCTGGGACAGGCGATTACGAGCAGTACTTC. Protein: CASSPGTGDYEQYF.

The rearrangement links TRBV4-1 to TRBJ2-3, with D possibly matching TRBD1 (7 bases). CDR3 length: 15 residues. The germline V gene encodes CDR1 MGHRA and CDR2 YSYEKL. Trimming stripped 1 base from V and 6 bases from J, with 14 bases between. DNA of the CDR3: TGCGCCAGCAGCCAAGCGTCGGAGGGGGCCGATACGCAGTATTTT. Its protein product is CASSQASEGADTQYF.

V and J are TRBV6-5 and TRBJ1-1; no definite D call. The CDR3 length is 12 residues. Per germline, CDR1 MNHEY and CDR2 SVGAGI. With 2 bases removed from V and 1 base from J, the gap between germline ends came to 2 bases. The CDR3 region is CASSYRNTEAFF. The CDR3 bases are TGTGCCAGCAGTTACCGGAACACTGAAGCTTTCTTT.

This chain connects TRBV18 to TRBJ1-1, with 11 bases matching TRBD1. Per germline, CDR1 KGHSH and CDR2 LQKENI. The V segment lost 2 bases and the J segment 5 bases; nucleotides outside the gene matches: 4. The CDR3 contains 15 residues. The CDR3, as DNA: TGTGCCAGCTCACCAGCCGGGACAGGGGGAACTGAAGCTTTCTTT. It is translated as CASSPAGTGGTEAFF.

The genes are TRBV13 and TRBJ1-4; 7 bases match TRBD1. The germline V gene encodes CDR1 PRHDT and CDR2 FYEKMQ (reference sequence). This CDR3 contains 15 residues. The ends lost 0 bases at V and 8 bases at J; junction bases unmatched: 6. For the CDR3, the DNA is TGTGCCAGCAGCTTAGGCCTAGGGACAGAGGAAAAACTGTTTTTT. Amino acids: CASSLGLGTEEKLFF.

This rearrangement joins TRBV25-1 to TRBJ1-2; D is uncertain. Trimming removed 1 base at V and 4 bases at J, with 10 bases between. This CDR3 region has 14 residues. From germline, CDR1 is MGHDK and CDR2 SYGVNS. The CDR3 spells CASSESDDSYGYTF. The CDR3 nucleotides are TGTGCCAGCAGTGAATCGGATGACTCCTATGGCTACACCTTC.

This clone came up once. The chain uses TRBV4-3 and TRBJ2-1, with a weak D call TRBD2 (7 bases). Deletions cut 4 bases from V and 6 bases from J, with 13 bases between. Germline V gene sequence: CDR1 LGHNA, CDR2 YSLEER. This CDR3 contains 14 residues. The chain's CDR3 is CASSLAGAPNEQFF. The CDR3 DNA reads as TGCGCCAGCAGCCTTGCGGGGGCACCCAATGAGCAGTTCTTC.

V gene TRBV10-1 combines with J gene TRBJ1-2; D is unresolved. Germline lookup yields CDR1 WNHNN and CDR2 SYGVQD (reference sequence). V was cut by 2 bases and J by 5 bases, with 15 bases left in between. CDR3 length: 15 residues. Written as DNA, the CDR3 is TGCGCCAGCAGTGAGCCGATCGACGGACTATATGGCTACACCTTC. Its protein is CASSEPIDGLYGYTF.

In DNA, the CDR3 is TGTGCCAGCAGCGAAGGACTGGTTGAACCCCTCCACTTT. Amino acids: CASSEGLVEPLHF. The V and J genes are TRBV5-4 and TRBJ1-6; D gene unclear. The germline gives CDR1 SGHNT, CDR2 YYREEE (reference sequence). This CDR3 spans 13 amino acids. V lost 4 bases, J lost 12 bases, and 14 bases lay in between. Looking up the rest from reference TRBV5-4 and TRBJ1-6 gives the full variable domain: ETGVTQSPTHLIKTRGQQVTLRCSSQSGHNTVSWYQQALGQGPQFIFQYYREEENGRGNFPPRFSGLQFPNYSSELNVNALELDDSALYLCASSEGLVEPLHFGNGTRLTVT.

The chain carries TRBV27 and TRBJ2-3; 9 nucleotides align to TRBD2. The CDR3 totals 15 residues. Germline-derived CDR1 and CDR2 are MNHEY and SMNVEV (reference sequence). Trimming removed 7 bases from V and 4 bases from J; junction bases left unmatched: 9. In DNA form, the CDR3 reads TGTGCCAGCAATTTGGGACTAGCAGCTTCAGATACGCAGTATTTT. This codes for CASNLGLAASDTQYF.

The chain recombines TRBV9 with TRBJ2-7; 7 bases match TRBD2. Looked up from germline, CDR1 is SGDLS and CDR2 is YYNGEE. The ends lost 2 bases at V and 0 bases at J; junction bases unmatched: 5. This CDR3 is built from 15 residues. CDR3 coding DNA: TGTGCCAGCAGCGTTAACAGCGGGGACTCCTACGAGCAGTACTTC. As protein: CASSVNSGDSYEQYF.